The text below deals with one T cell receptor (beta chain). The source of the sample is a study of blood T cell repertoires in COVID-19. Libraries were prepared by immunoSEQ multiplex PCR; TCRdb keeps only in-frame clonotypes and omits some of them. The sample lists around 190,000 clones; roughly four fifths were seen once. The material sequenced was peripheral blood. This sequence was found in a woman between 50 and 59 years old with acute or convalescent COVID-19.

CDR3 region: CASSFLVGYGYTF. The CDR3 DNA reads as TGTGCCAGCAGTTTTTTGGTCGGCTATGGCTACACCTTC. This rearrangement joins TRBV28 to TRBJ1-2; no reliable D call. The CDR3 has 13 residues. Trimming shortened V by 3 bases and J by 4 bases, and 9 bases separated the two germline ends. In germline, CDR1 is MDHEN, CDR2 SYDVKM.